The clone carrying this T cell receptor (beta chain) was seen a few times. The entry originates in a study of T cell responses to AZD1222 COVID-19 vaccine. Method: immunoSEQ multiplex PCR; TCRdb's copy keeps in-frame clones and lacks some. The sample holds about 190,000 clones, 90% to 95% seen once. CDR1 and CDR2 from the germline V gene are LGHNA and YNFKEQ. There are 15 residues in the CDR3. V lost 2 bases, J lost 7 bases, and 15 bases lay in between. The sequences come from peripheral blood, collected on day 0 of AZD1222 vaccination. The clonotype was recovered from an adult in good health. V usage is TRBV4-2 and J usage is TRBJ2-1, with D tentatively TRBD1 or TRBD2 (5 bases each). CDR3 in DNA: TGTGCCAGCAGCCAAACCCGGGACCCTGGGAATGAGCAGTTCTTC. Its protein is CASSQTRDPGNEQFF.